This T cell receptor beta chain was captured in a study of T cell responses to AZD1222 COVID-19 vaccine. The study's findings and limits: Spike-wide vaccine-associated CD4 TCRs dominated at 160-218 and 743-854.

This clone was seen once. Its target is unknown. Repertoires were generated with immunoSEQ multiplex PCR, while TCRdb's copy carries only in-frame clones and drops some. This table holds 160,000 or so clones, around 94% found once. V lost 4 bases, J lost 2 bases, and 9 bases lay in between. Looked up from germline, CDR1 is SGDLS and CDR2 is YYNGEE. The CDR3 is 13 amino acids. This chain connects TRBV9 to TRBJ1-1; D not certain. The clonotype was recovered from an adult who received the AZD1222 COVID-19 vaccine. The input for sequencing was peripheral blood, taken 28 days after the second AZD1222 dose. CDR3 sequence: CASSHRGNTEAFF. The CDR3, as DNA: TGTGCCAGCAGCCACCGGGGTAACACTGAAGCTTTCTTT.